The 24 T cell receptor beta chains in this list originate from one sample, sequenced in a study of T cell responses to AZD1222 COVID-19 vaccine. TCRdb keeps only in-frame clones here, not all; method: immunoSEQ multiplex PCR. The table includes about 140,000 clones, more than 90% detected once. The sample here was peripheral blood, taken on day 0 of AZD1222 vaccination. Source of these receptors: an adult in good health.

The V gene is TRBV11-3, the J gene TRBJ2-1, with TRBD1 as a possible D gene (6 bases). V was clipped by 3 bases and J by 8 bases, with 8 bases between them. The CDR3 length is 12 residues. Per germline, CDR1 SGHNT and CDR2 YENEEA. CDR3 loop: CASSFGGYEQFF. CDR3 bases: TGTGCCAGCAGCTTTGGGGGCTATGAGCAGTTCTTC. Looking up the rest from reference TRBV11-3 and TRBJ2-1 gives the full variable domain: EAGVVQSPRYKIIEKKQPVAFWCNPISGHNTLYWYLQNLGQGPELLIRYENEEAVDDSQLPKDRFSAERLKGVDSTLKIQPAELGDSAVYLCASSFGGYEQFFGPGTRLTVL.

This clone was recorded only once. The chain employs TRBV28 and TRBJ2-7; weak D call: TRBD1 (6 bases). The CDR3 sequence is 15 residues long. From germline, CDR1 is MDHEN and CDR2 SYDVKM. V lost 5 bases, J lost 0 bases, and 14 bases lay in between. The CDR3 protein is CASSPGQRGSYEQYF. Written as DNA, the CDR3 is TGTGCCAGCAGTCCCGGACAGCGCGGCTCCTACGAGCAGTACTTC.

This clone has only a few counts. The chain is built from TRBV3-1 (or the pseudogene TRBV3-2) and TRBJ1-5; possible D gene TRBD1, 6 bases. With 6 bases removed from V and 5 bases from J, the gap between germline ends came to 11 bases. CDR3 size: 13 residues. CDR1 is LGHDT, CDR2 YNNKEL, per germline (reference sequence). The CDR3: CASSRGGHQPQHF. In DNA form, the CDR3 reads TGTGCCAGCAGTCGGGGGGGGCATCAGCCCCAGCATTTT.

V and J are TRBV5-1 and TRBJ2-5, with 10 nucleotides matching TRBD2. The V gene end was trimmed by 0 bases and the J gene end by 5 bases; junction bases not matched to a gene: 4. The germline V gene has CDR1 SGHRS and CDR2 YFSETQ. The CDR3 covers 15 residues. In nucleotides, the CDR3 is TGCGCCAGCAGCTTGGGACTAGCGGGTCCTGAGACCCAGTACTTC. Encoded protein: CASSLGLAGPETQYF.

The chain joins TRBV5-8 to TRBJ2-1; TRBD1 might be the D (5 bases). The germline CDR1 and CDR2 sequences are SGHTS and YDEGEE. The length of the CDR3 is 15 residues. V lost 0 bases, J lost 8 bases, and 15 bases lay in between. The CDR3 coding sequence is TGTGCCAGCAGCTTGGAGTCAGGGCGACATGATGAGCAGTTCTTC. This translates into CASSLESGRHDEQFF.

Points on this clone: Its ends do not fully match the called genes, so a read error is possible. The gene calls are TRBV7-7 and TRBJ2-1; 8 bases line up with TRBD2. Germline CDR1 reads SSHAT; CDR2 reads FNYEAQ (reference sequence). The CDR3 loop spans 16 amino acids. In DNA, the CDR3 is TGTGCTAGCAGCTTAGTAACTGGACTAGCTTTTTCTGAGCAGTTCTTC. This sequence encodes CASSLVTGLAFSEQFF.

The chain joins TRBV7-9 to TRBJ2-2; D is tentatively TRBD1 or TRBD2 (5 bases each). This CDR3 comprises 17 residues. CDR1 and CDR2 (germline): SEHNR, FQNEAQ (reference sequence). Trimming pared 7 bases from V and 2 bases from J, leaving 20 bases between. In DNA, the CDR3 is TGTGCCAGCACCACTAGGGGACGCGACTCAAACACCGGGGAGCTGTTTTTT. Translating it yields CASTTRGRDSNTGELFF.

The chain couples TRBV7-2 to TRBJ2-3; D unclear. This CDR3 has 14 amino acids. CDR1 and CDR2 (germline): SGHTA, FQGNSA. The V end was cut by 3 bases, the J end by 3 bases, with 10 bases between. CDR3 amino acids: CASSLDEGTDTQYF. The CDR3 nucleotides are TGTGCCAGCAGCTTGGACGAAGGGACAGATACGCAGTATTTT.

The chain joins TRBV15 to TRBJ2-4; no clear D gene. V lost 4 bases, J lost 1 base, and 20 bases lay in between. The germline V gene has CDR1 LNHNV and CDR2 YYDKDF (reference sequence). The CDR3 extends over 18 amino acids. Here the CDR3 reads CATSTRQARVGAKNIQYF. Written as DNA, the CDR3 is TGTGCCACCAGCACTAGACAAGCTAGGGTCGGGGCCAAAAACATTCAGTACTTC.

The chain has TRBV7-9 and TRBJ2-1; 8 bases fit TRBD1. The CDR3 is made up of 15 amino acids. J was trimmed by 5 bases and V by 6 bases; bases with no gene match: 9. Germline CDR1 and CDR2: SEHNR and FQNEAQ (reference sequence). The CDR3 nucleotides read TGTGCCAGCAGAAATGACAGGGGTAAGGACAATGAGCAGTTCTTC. Translated, it gives CASRNDRGKDNEQFF.

The V call is TRBV24-1, the J call TRBJ1-2; D perhaps matches TRBD1 (5 bases). Germline V gene sequence: CDR1 KGHDR, CDR2 SFDVKD. The CDR3 is made up of 13 amino acids. Deletions cut 3 bases from V and 7 bases from J, with 11 bases between. The CDR3 DNA sequence: TGTGCCACCAGTGATGCAGGGAACAGTGGCTACACCTTC. Protein product: CATSDAGNSGYTF.

The V call is TRBV23-1, the J call TRBJ2-3; 10 bases fit TRBD2. TRBV23-1 is annotated as an ORF whose role is uncertain. The CDR3 runs 19 residues. Losses at the gene ends were 5 bases for V and 6 bases for J; bases not matched to a gene: 20. CDR3 amino acids: CASSSRSPFLAGASDTQYF. CDR3 DNA: TGCGCCAGCAGTAGTCGATCCCCTTTTCTAGCGGGAGCTAGCGATACGCAGTATTTT.

The V call is TRBV5-1, the J call TRBJ1-4; 7 bases are a match to TRBD1. V gave up 4 bases and J gave up 3 bases; unmatched junction bases: 6. Germline-derived CDR1 and CDR2 are SGHRS and YFSETQ. The CDR3 is 15 amino acids. CDR3 DNA: TGCGCCAGCAGCCCAGATACAGGGGCTAATGAAAAACTGTTTTTT. Translating it yields CASSPDTGANEKLFF. The entire variable domain, with the rest obtained from reference TRBV5-1 and TRBJ1-4, is as follows: KAGVTQTPRYLIKTRGQQVTLSCSPISGHRSVSWYQQTPGQGLQFLFEYFSETQRNKGNFPGRFSGRQFSNSRSEMNVSTLELGDSALYLCASSPDTGANEKLFFGSGTQLSVL.

The rearrangement uses TRBV6-6 and TRBJ1-5, with a possible D match to TRBD1 (6 bases). Germline CDR1 and CDR2: MNHNY and SVGAGI (reference sequence). The CDR3 is 13 amino acids. V was clipped by 11 bases and J by 4 bases, with 15 bases between them. DNA for the CDR3: TGTGCCTGCCGGACAGACTTTAATCAGCCCCAGCATTTT. Amino acid sequence: CACRTDFNQPQHF.

This sequence joins TRBV7-6 and TRBJ1-3; D not certain. Germline V gives CDR1 SGHVS, CDR2 FNYEAQ. Trimming stripped 4 bases from V and 0 bases from J, with 13 bases between. The CDR3 loop spans 16 amino acids. CDR3 DNA: TGTGCCAGCAGCTCAGGTCCTAACCTCTCTGGAAACACCATATATTTT. It codes for CASSSGPNLSGNTIYF.

V and J are TRBV3-1 (or the pseudogene TRBV3-2) and TRBJ1-6; 10 positions match TRBD1. Germline-derived CDR1 and CDR2 are LGHDT and YNNKEL (reference sequence). The V and J ends lost 3 bases and 8 bases, in that order; junction bases with no gene match: 4. This CDR3 is 15 amino acids long. The CDR3 bases are TGTGCCAGCAGCCACCGGGACAGGGGACATTCACCCCTCCACTTT. This sequence encodes CASSHRDRGHSPLHF.

The table lists this clone with a count of one. The CDR3 protein is CASSHPPASGKRDEQFF. The CDR3 DNA follows: TGTGCCAGCAGCCACCCCCCAGCTAGCGGGAAACGGGATGAGCAGTTCTTC. The rearrangement links TRBV7-8 to TRBJ2-1, with 9 bases aligning to TRBD2. With 5 bases clipped from V and 8 bases from J, the junction kept 16 bases outside the gene matches. The germline CDR1 and CDR2 sequences are SGHVS and FQNEAQ. CDR3 length: 17 amino acids.

The chain recombines TRBV6-5 with TRBJ1-1; D gene unclear. Per the germline V gene, CDR1 is MNHEY and CDR2 is SVGAGI. Trimming took off 6 bases at V and 4 bases at J, with 9 bases between the two ends. CDR3 size: 12 residues. Written as DNA, the CDR3 is TGTGCCAGCAGGACAAGTAGCACTGAAGCTTTCTTT. Translated: CASRTSSTEAFF.

This chain uses TRBV18 with TRBJ2-3; 7 positions agree with TRBD2. The V gene end was trimmed by 3 bases and the J gene end by 5 bases; junction bases not matched to a gene: 11. Per germline, CDR1 KGHSH and CDR2 LQKENI. The CDR3 loop spans 16 amino acids. The DNA for the CDR3 is TGTGCCAGCTCACCGCCGAGACTAGCTGGGCGAGATACGCAGTATTTT. Translating it yields CASSPPRLAGRDTQYF.

The J gene is TRBJ1-1, the V gene TRBV10-3, with D possibly being TRBD1 (5 bases). This CDR3 is 14 amino acids long. Per the germline V gene, CDR1 is ENHRY and CDR2 is SYGVKD. Between the trimmed V and J ends, which lost 4 bases and 1 base, there was a span of 10 bases. CDR3 sequence: CAISVTESNTEAFF. The CDR3 coding sequence is TGTGCCATCAGTGTGACAGAATCGAACACTGAAGCTTTCTTT.

The rearrangement joins TRBV19 to TRBJ1-1; a possible D gene is TRBD1 (5 bases). Germline CDR1 is LNHDA and CDR2 is SQIVND (reference sequence). The CDR3 loop spans 14 amino acids. Trimming cost V 5 bases and J 5 bases, with 15 bases left between them. CDR3 loop: CASSPLGGWTEAFF. CDR3 coding DNA: TGTGCCAGTAGTCCCTTGGGGGGTTGGACTGAAGCTTTCTTT. Full variable domain (missing parts from reference TRBV19 and TRBJ1-1): DGGITQSPKYLFRKEGQNVTLSCEQNLNHDAMYWYRQDPGQGLRLIYYSQIVNDFQKGDIAEGYSVSREKKESFPLTVTSAQKNPTAFYLCASSPLGGWTEAFFGQGTRLTVV.

The V gene is TRBV28, the J gene TRBJ2-2; 7 bases line up with TRBD2. The CDR3 is 19 residues long. Germline CDR1 MDHEN, CDR2 SYDVKM. Germline trimming cut 2 bases from V and 6 bases from J; bases unmatched to any gene: 18. As DNA, the CDR3 is TGTGCCAGCAGTTTACCCCGAGATGAATGGGAGGGCAGTTCCGGGGAGCTGTTTTTT. It yields the protein CASSLPRDEWEGSSGELFF.

Note on this clone: The germline gene is not matched at one end of the junction; a read error may be the cause. This sequence joins TRBV18 and TRBJ2-7; D is perhaps TRBD1 (5 bases). Germline CDR1 is KGHSH and CDR2 is LQKENI. The CDR3 runs 12 residues. For the CDR3, the DNA is TGTGCCAGCTCACCACCTGTAGGGGATGCGCACTTC. Residues: CASSPPVGDAHF.

The V and J genes are TRBV7-9 and TRBJ2-1; no clear D. V was clipped by 8 bases and J by 0 bases, with 8 bases between them. The CDR3 is 13 amino acids. Per germline, CDR1 SEHNR and CDR2 FQNEAQ (reference sequence). The CDR3: CASSWGSYNEQFF. CDR3 coding DNA: TGTGCCAGCTCCTGGGGCTCCTACAATGAGCAGTTCTTC. The entire variable domain, with the rest obtained from reference TRBV7-9 and TRBJ2-1, is as follows: DTGVSQNPRHKITKRGQNVTFRCDPISEHNRLYWYRQTLGQGPEFLTYFQNEAQLEKSRLLSDRFSAERPKGSFSTLEIQRTEQGDSAMYLCASSWGSYNEQFFGPGTRLTVL.